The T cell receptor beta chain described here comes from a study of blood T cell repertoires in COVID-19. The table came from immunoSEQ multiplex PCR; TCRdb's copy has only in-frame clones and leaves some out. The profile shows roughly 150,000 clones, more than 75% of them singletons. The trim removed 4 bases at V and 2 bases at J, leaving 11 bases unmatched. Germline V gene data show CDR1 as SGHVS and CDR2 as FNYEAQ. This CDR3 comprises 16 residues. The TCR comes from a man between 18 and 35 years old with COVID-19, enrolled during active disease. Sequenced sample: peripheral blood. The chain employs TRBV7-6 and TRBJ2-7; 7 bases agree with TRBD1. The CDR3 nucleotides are TGTGCCAGCAGCTCCCCACAGGGGCTACCGACCTACGAGCAGTACTTC. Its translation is CASSSPQGLPTYEQYF.